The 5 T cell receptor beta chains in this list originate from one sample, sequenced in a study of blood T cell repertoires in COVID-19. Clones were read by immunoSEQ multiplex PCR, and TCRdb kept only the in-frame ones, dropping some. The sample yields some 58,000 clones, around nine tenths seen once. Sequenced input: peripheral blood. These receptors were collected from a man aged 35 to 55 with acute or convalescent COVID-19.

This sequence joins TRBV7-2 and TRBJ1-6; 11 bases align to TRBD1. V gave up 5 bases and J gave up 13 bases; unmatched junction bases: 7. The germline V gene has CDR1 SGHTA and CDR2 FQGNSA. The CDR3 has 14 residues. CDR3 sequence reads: CASSVPGQGGPLHF. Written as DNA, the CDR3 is TGTGCCAGCAGCGTCCCGGGACAGGGGGGTCCCCTCCACTTT. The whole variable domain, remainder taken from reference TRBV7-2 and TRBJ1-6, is GAGVSQSPSNKVTEKGKDVELRCDPISGHTALYWYRQSLGQGLEFLIYFQGNSAPDKSGLPSDRFSAERTGGSVSTLTIQRTQQEDSAVYLCASSVPGQGGPLHFGNGTRLTVT.

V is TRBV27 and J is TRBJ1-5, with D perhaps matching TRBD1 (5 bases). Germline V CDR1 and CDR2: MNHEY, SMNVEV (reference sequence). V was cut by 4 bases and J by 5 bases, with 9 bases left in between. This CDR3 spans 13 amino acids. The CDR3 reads CASSYRRDQPQHF. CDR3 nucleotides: TGTGCCAGCAGTTATCGCAGGGATCAGCCCCAGCATTTT.

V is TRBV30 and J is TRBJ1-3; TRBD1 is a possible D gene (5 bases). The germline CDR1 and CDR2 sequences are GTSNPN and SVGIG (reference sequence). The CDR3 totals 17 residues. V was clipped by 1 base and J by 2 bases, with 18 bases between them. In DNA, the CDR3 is TGTGCCTGGAGTGGCGGCAGGGCTTCAGGGACTGGAAACACCATATATTTT. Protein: CAWSGGRASGTGNTIYF.

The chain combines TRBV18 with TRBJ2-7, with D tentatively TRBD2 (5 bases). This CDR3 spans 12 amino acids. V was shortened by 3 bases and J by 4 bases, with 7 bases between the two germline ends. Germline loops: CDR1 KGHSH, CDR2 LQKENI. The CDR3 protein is CASSPSEYEQYF. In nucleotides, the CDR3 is TGTGCCAGCTCACCTAGCGAGTACGAGCAGTACTTC.

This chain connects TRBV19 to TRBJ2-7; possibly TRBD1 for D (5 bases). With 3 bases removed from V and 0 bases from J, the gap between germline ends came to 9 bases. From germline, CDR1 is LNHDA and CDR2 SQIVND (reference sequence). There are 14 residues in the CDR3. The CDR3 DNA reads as TGTGCCAGTAGTATCAGACAGAGCTCCTACGAGCAGTACTTC. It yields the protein CASSIRQSSYEQYF.